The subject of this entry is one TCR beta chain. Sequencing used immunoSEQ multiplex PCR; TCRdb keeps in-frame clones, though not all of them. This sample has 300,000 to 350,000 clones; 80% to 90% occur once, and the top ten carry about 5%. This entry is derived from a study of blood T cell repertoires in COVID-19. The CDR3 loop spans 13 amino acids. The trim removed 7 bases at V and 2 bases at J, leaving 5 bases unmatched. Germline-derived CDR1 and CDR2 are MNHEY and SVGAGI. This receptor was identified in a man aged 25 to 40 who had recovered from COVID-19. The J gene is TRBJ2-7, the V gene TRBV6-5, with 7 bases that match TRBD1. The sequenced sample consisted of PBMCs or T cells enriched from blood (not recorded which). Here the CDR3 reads CASIRDSTYEQYF. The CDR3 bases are TGTGCCAGCATTCGGGACAGCACCTACGAGCAGTACTTC.